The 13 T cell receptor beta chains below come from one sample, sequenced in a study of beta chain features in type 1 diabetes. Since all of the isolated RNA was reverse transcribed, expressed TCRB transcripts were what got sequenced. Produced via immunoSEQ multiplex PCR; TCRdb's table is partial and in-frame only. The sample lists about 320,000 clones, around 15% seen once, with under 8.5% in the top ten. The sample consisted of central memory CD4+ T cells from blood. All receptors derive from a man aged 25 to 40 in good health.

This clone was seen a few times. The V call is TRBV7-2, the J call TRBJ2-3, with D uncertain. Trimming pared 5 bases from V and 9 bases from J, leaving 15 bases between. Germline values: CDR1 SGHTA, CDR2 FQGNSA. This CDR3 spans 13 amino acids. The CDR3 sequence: CASSAPGPVTQYF. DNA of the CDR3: TGTGCCAGCAGCGCCCCGGGCCCAGTCACGCAGTATTTT.

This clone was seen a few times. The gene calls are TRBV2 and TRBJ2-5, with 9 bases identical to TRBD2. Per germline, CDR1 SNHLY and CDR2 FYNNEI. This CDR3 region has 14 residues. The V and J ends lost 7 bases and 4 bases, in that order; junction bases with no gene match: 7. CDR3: CASTASGIGETQYF. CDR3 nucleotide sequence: TGTGCCAGCACGGCTAGCGGGATAGGAGAGACCCAGTACTTC.

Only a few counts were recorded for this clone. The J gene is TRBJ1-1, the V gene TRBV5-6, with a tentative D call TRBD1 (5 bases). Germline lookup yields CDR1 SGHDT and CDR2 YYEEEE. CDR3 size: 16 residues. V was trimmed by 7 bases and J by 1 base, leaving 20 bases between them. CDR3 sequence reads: CASRAGRGKRNTEAFF. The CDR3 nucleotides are TGTGCCAGCCGAGCCGGCCGGGGGAAGAGGAACACTGAAGCTTTCTTT.

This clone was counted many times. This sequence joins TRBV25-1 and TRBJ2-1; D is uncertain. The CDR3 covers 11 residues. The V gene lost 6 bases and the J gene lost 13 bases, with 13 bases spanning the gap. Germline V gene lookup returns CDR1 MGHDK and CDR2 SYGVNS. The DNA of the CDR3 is TGTGCCAGCAGCAGTTGGACCTATCAGTTCTTC. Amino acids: CASSSWTYQFF.

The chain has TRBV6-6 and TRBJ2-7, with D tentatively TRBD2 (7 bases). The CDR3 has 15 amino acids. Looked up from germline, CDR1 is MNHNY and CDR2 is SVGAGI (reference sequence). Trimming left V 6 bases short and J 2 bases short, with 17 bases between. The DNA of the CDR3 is TGTGCCAGCAGCGATCAGGGGAGCGGGGCCTACGAGCAGTACTTC. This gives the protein CASSDQGSGAYEQYF.

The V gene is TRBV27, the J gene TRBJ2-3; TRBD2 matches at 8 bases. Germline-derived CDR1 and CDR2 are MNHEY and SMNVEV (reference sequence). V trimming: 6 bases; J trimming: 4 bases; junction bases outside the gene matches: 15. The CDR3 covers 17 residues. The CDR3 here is CASSRTSGSAAADTQYF. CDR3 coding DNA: TGTGCCAGCAGCCGTACTAGCGGTTCCGCAGCGGCAGATACGCAGTATTTT.

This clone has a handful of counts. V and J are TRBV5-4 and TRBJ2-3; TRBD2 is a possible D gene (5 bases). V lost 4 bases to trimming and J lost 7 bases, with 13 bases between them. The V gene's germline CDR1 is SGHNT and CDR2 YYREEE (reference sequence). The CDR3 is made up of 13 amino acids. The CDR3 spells CASSLTSGNTQYF. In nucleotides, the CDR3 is TGTGCCAGCAGCCTCACCTCCGGGAATACGCAGTATTTT.

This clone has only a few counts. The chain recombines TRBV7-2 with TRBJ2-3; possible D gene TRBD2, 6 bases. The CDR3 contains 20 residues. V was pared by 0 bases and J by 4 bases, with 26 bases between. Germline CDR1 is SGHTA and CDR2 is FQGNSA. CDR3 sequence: CASSLARAGKLVGKADTQYF. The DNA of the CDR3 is TGTGCCAGCAGCTTAGCGCGCGCGGGAAAATTGGTTGGTAAGGCAGATACGCAGTATTTT.

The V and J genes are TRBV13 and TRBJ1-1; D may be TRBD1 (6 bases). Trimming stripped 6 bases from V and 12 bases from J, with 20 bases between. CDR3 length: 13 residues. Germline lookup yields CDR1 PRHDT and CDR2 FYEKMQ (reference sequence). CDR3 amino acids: CASRRQESWGTFF. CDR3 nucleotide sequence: TGTGCCAGCAGACGACAGGAATCGTGGGGAACTTTCTTT. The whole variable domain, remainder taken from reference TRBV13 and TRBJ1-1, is AAGVIQSPRHLIKEKRETATLKCYPIPRHDTVYWYQQGPGQDPQFLISFYEKMQSDKGSIPDRFSAQQFSDYHSELNMSSLELGDSALYFCASRRQESWGTFFGQGTRLTVV.

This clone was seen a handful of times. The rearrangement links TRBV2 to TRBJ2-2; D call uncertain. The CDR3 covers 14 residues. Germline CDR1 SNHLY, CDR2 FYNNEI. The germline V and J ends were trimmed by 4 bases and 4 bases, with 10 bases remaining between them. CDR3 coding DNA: TGTGCCAGCAGTGCCATAAGTCTCACCGGGGAGCTGTTTTTT. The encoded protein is CASSAISLTGELFF.

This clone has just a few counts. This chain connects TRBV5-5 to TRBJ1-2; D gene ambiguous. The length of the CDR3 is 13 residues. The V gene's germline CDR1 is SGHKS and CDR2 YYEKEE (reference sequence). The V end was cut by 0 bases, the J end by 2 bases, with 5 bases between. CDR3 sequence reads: CASSLVENYGYTF. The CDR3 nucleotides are TGTGCCAGCAGCTTGGTAGAAAACTATGGCTACACCTTC.

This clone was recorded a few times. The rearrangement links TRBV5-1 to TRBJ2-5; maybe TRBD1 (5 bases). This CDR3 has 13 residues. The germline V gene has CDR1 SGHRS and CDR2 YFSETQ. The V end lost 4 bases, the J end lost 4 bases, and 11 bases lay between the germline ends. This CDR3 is CASSLQGTETQYF. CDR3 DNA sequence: TGCGCCAGCAGCCTTCAGGGCACAGAGACCCAGTACTTC.

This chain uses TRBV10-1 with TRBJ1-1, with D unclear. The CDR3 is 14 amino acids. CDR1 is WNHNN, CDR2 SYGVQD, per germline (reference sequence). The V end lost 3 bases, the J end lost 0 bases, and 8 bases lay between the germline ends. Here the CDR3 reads CASSESGMNTEAFF. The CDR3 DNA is TGCGCCAGCAGTGAATCCGGGATGAACACTGAAGCTTTCTTT.